What follows is one TCR beta chain and its context. Its antigen is unidentified. Treatment in this sample: about 20 received Ad26.COV2.S at low or high dose, single or two shots; 5 received placebo; per-sample allocation not given. On day 63 after the first injection, vaccine and placebo recipients gave samples. This sample is drawn from a study of Ad26.COV2.S vaccination and SARS-CoV-2 variants. Study details: Ad26.COV2.S shots went into the muscle once or twice, 56 days apart.

Sequencing used immunoSEQ multiplex PCR; TCRdb keeps in-frame clones, though not all of them. This sample yields approximately 500,000 clones, of which around 90% are seen a single time; 10% to 15% belongs to the top ten. Study-wide results and limits: Whether participants received vaccine or placebo, their non-spike TCR breadth was similar.

Sequencing was performed on peripheral blood, taken in a trial of Ad26.COV2.S vaccine versus placebo. The TCR comes from a person between 18 and 65 years old who received the Ad26.COV2.S COVID-19 vaccine or a placebo.

CDR3: CASSLPPPNYGYTF. The CDR3 DNA follows: TGTGCCAGCAGTTTACCCCCCCCAAACTATGGCTACACCTTC. This rearrangement joins TRBV28 to TRBJ1-2; D gene ambiguous. This CDR3 is built from 14 residues. Germline CDR1 reads MDHEN; CDR2 reads SYDVKM. V was pared by 2 bases and J by 2 bases, with 9 bases between.